The sequence of this TCR beta chain was determined in a study of patients and donors after allogeneic stem cell transplantation (dated by TCRdb to the early 2020s). The method was RT-PCR. Sequencing used a NextSeq 550. TCRdb cleaned the public reads at Q25 with fastp, built clones with MiXCR and kept in-frame beta chains. Entries that share a CDR3 protein sequence are merged under the most common genes and DNA. For this sample the table gives roughly 940,000 distinct CDR3 sequences, of which roughly 18% were detected only once. Of the sample, roughly 6% is held by the ten largest clones. From the cysteine through the phenylalanine, the CDR3 covers 17 amino acids. Left in the record is the CDR3 DNA by itself, 51 bases read in frame from the first base. V lost 4 bases and J lost 6 bases; the stretch between them is 27 bases long. The germline V gene (reference sequence) specifies GTSNPN as CDR1 and SVGIG as CDR2.

This clonotype was seen a few times. Which antigen it targets is not known. Per-base quality was not reported, and no clone a single base away is much larger than it. Sequenced input: blood, either unsorted or a sorted T cell fraction (not recorded which). The sequence derives from a human donor who was either an allogeneic HSCT recipient or a stem cell or donor lymphocyte infusion donor (not recorded which). It is not recorded whose cells these are; they may come from a transplant donor. The V and J segments used are TRBV30 and TRBJ1-2, with an unclear D gene assignment. The CDR3 protein: CAWTWGDASPLDNGYTF. The DNA reads as follows: TGTGCCTGGACGTGGGGTGACGCGTCCCCCCTCGATAATGGCTACACCTTC.